The 23 T cell receptor beta chains below come from one sample, sequenced in a study of spatial heterogeneity in lung cancer. This sample's time point: sample taken at primary tumor resection. Unsorted whole RNA samples from tumor, nontumor lung or frozen PBMC were sequenced. TCRdb fed the 5' RACE reads into MiXCR, producing one record per CDR3 protein. Among about 85,000 distinct CDR3 sequences listed, 15% to 25% were seen once. The sequenced sample was PBMCs, obtained at surgery. The receptors were sampled from a male donor with early-stage non-small cell lung cancer.

In this sample, this clonotype turned up a few times. A read error may produce the germline difference seen at one junction end. The rearrangement links TRBV7-7 to TRBJ2-2; 7 nucleotides align to TRBD1. CDR1 and CDR2 from the germline V gene are SSHAT and FNYEAQ (reference sequence). CDR3 size: 16 residues. DNA of the CDR3: TGTGCTAGCAGCTCCCTAGGGACAGCGAACACCGGGGAGCTGTTTTTT. Translating gives CASSSLGTANTGELFF.

This clonotype was seen a handful of times. V usage is TRBV9 and J usage is TRBJ2-2; 8 bases fit TRBD1. V dropped 0 bases and J dropped 7; count of bases not matched to a gene: 5. This CDR3 is built from 15 residues. From germline, CDR1 is SGDLS and CDR2 YYNGEE. The CDR3, as DNA: TGTGCCAGCAGCGTAGACGGACAGGGCCACGGGGAGCTGTTTTTT. It translates to CASSVDGQGHGELFF.

The chain combines TRBV4-1 with TRBJ2-3; 9 positions match TRBD2. The CDR3 has 15 amino acids. V lost 1 base to trimming and J lost 8 bases; unmatched junction nucleotides: 7. In germline, CDR1 is MGHRA, CDR2 YSYEKL. The CDR3 DNA is TGCGCCAGCAGCCAAGTAGCGGGGGCTTCGGGTACGCAGTATTTT. This encodes CASSQVAGASGTQYF.

In this sample, this clonotype turned up a few times. This chain links TRBV12-3 or TRBV12-4 with TRBJ1-3; no clear D gene. Trimming removed 6 bases from V and 4 bases from J, with 13 bases in between. CDR3 size: 14 residues. Here the CDR3 DNA reads TGTGCCAGCAGGCTTGGTCTTTTGGGAAACACCATATATTTT. Translating it yields CASRLGLLGNTIYF.

V is TRBV12-3 or TRBV12-4 and J is TRBJ2-3; 11 nucleotides line up with TRBD1. CDR3 length: 15 amino acids. With V trimmed by 9 bases and J by 3 bases, 8 bases remained unmatched. CDR3 in DNA: TGTGCCAGAAGCCTCGGACAGGGGGCGACAGATACGCAGTATTTT. It specifies CARSLGQGATDTQYF.

V is TRBV5-1 and J is TRBJ2-3; TRBD1 might be the D (6 bases). V lost 4 bases and J 5 bases, leaving 11 bases between the germline ends. The CDR3 consists of 13 residues. Germline loops: CDR1 SGHRS, CDR2 YFSETQ. The DNA for the CDR3 is TGCGCCAGCAGCACCCAACAGGGAGATACGCAGTATTTT. It specifies CASSTQQGDTQYF.

The V gene is TRBV20-1, the J gene TRBJ2-7; TRBD1 matches 12 bases. Germline CDR1 and CDR2: DFQATT and SNEGSKA (reference sequence). The V segment lost 7 bases and the J segment 2 bases; nucleotides outside the gene matches: 6. The CDR3 has 14 residues. The CDR3 DNA follows: TGCAGTGTAGCGGGGACAGGGGGCACCTACGAGCAGTACTTC. Translation gives CSVAGTGGTYEQYF.

This clonotype was seen only a few times. The CDR3 sequence is CASSLAGEFPTQYF. The CDR3 nucleotides read TGTGCCAGCAGCCTAGCGGGAGAGTTTCCTACGCAGTATTTT. The genes are TRBV28 and TRBJ2-3; 10 nucleotides align to TRBD2. Germline CDR1 and CDR2: MDHEN and SYDVKM. The V gene end was trimmed by 6 bases and the J gene end by 8 bases; junction bases not matched to a gene: 8. The CDR3 has 14 residues.

The rearrangement uses TRBV2 and TRBJ1-2; a weak D match, TRBD1 (6 bases). V lost 6 bases, J lost 4 bases, and 9 bases lay in between. This CDR3 has 12 residues. Germline V gene data show CDR1 as SNHLY and CDR2 as FYNNEI. The CDR3 sequence is CASSTDSYGYTF. CDR3 bases: TGTGCCAGCAGCACGGACAGCTATGGCTACACCTTC.

The genes are TRBV29-1 and TRBJ2-1; 8 bases fit TRBD1. The CDR3 runs to 14 residues. Germline lookup yields CDR1 SQVTM and CDR2 ANQGSEA. J lost 4 bases, V lost 5 bases, and 7 bases had no gene match. CDR3 residues: CSVRRDRLYNEQFF. In nucleotides, the CDR3 is TGCAGCGTTAGGCGGGACAGGCTTTACAATGAGCAGTTCTTC.

This clonotype was counted only a few times. The rearrangement uses TRBV30 and TRBJ1-6, with TRBD1 matching 8 bases. The ends lost 3 bases at V and 6 bases at J; junction bases unmatched: 4. The CDR3 covers 14 residues. The germline V gene encodes CDR1 GTSNPN and CDR2 SVGIG (reference sequence). DNA for the CDR3: TGTGCCTGGAGGTCAGGGGGCCTTAATTCACCCCTCCACTTT. This codes for CAWRSGGLNSPLHF.

This chain uses TRBV7-9 with TRBJ2-1; tentative D call: TRBD1 (6 bases). Germline CDR1 SEHNR, CDR2 FQNEAQ (reference sequence). The V end lost 6 bases, the J end lost 5 bases, and 8 bases lay between the germline ends. This CDR3 contains 12 residues. CDR3 protein: CASSRQDNEQFF. The DNA for the CDR3 is TGTGCCAGCAGTCGACAGGACAATGAGCAGTTCTTC. Full variable domain (outside the CDR3, taken from reference TRBV7-9 and TRBJ2-1): DTGVSQNPRHKITKRGQNVTFRCDPISEHNRLYWYRQTLGQGPEFLTYFQNEAQLEKSRLLSDRFSAERPKGSFSTLEIQRTEQGDSAMYLCASSRQDNEQFFGPGTRLTVL.

This clonotype has a count of ten or more. The rearrangement joins TRBV29-1 to TRBJ2-7; maybe TRBD1 (5 bases). The CDR3 runs 11 residues. Trimming took 7 bases from V and 7 from J, leaving 14 bases between them. Per germline, CDR1 SQVTM and CDR2 ANQGSEA. The chain's CDR3 is CSGRQGDEQYF. CDR3 coding DNA: TGCAGCGGGCGTCAGGGTGATGAGCAGTACTTC.

This clonotype has a handful of counts. The chain employs TRBV11-2 and TRBJ2-2; D unresolved. CDR1 is SGHAT and CDR2 is FQNNGV in the germline V gene. This CDR3 spans 14 amino acids. Trimming left V 3 bases short and J 4 bases short, with 9 bases between. CDR3 bases: TGTGCCAGCAGCTTCGGTTTCTTCACCGGGGAGCTGTTTTTT. This translates into CASSFGFFTGELFF.

The V call is TRBV5-1, the J call TRBJ2-1, with 7 bases aligning to TRBD2. CDR1 and CDR2 (germline): SGHRS, YFSETQ. J gave up 2 bases and V 0 bases, and 5 bases lay outside the gene matches. The CDR3 is 16 amino acids. The CDR3 sequence is CASSLGLAATYNEQFF. The CDR3 nucleotides are TGCGCCAGCAGCTTGGGGCTAGCGGCTACCTACAATGAGCAGTTCTTC.

This chain joins TRBV6-1 and TRBJ1-2; 7 bases are a match to TRBD1. The junction had 5 bases not matched to a gene; V was cut back by 6 bases and J by 4 bases. Germline loops: CDR1 MNHNS, CDR2 SASEGT. The CDR3 loop spans 13 amino acids. The CDR3 sequence: CASSGGTVYGYTF. DNA of the CDR3: TGTGCCAGCAGCGGGGGGACAGTCTATGGCTACACCTTC.

This clonotype was recorded a few times. V gene TRBV11-1 combines with J gene TRBJ1-1; the D is unclear. The V and J ends lost 2 bases and 7 bases respectively, with 11 bases between them. The germline gives CDR1 SGHAT, CDR2 FQDESV (reference sequence). There are 13 residues in the CDR3. DNA of the CDR3: TGTGCCAGCAGCTTAAAGCAGGCCGGTGAAGCTTTCTTT. Its protein is CASSLKQAGEAFF. Supplemented by reference TRBV11-1 and TRBJ1-1, the full variable domain reads EAEVAQSPRYKITEKSQAVAFWCDPISGHATLYWYRQILGQGPELLVQFQDESVVDDSQLPKDRFSAERLKGVDSTLKIQPAELGDSAMYLCASSLKQAGEAFFGQGTRLTVV.

This clonotype was found many times. The chain employs TRBV3-1 and TRBJ1-2, with a possible D match to TRBD1 (5 bases). CDR3 length: 15 amino acids. Germline-derived CDR1 and CDR2 are LGHDT and YNNKEL (reference sequence). V was cut by 1 base and J by 4 bases, with 13 bases left in between. The CDR3 bases are TGTGCCAGCAGCCAAGGGCAGGGAAGGATCTATGGCTACACCTTC. Translating gives CASSQGQGRIYGYTF.

This clonotype showed up just a few times. The V gene is TRBV20-1, the J gene TRBJ1-2, with D tentatively TRBD1 (6 bases). Per germline, CDR1 DFQATT and CDR2 SNEGSKA (reference sequence). Trimming took 6 bases from V and 8 from J, leaving 19 bases between them. The CDR3 is 13 residues long. CDR3 coding DNA: TGCAGTGCCCCCTCCGGGACACCGGGGGGCTACACCTTC. Amino acid sequence: CSAPSGTPGGYTF.

J is TRBJ2-7 and V is TRBV28; D is uncertain. V was cut by 3 bases and J by 6 bases, with 12 bases left in between. Germline CDR1 and CDR2: MDHEN and SYDVKM. The CDR3 covers 13 residues. The CDR3 DNA is TGTGCCAGCAGTTTGAACGACGTGGGCGAGCAGTACTTC. It specifies CASSLNDVGEQYF.

This clonotype was found many times. The rearrangement links TRBV29-1 to TRBJ2-7; D gene uncertain. V was trimmed by 5 bases and J by 4 bases, leaving 12 bases between them. The germline V gene has CDR1 SQVTM and CDR2 ANQGSEA. This CDR3 spans 12 amino acids. CDR3 DNA sequence: TGCAGCGTTTCCTTGTCGGAGTACGAGCAGTACTTC. It is translated as CSVSLSEYEQYF.

The chain carries TRBV5-1 and TRBJ1-1; TRBD1 matches 8 bases. V lost 3 bases, J lost 3 bases, and 1 base stayed unmatched. Germline lookup yields CDR1 SGHRS and CDR2 YFSETQ. The CDR3 totals 13 residues. The CDR3 coding sequence is TGCGCCAGCAGCTCGACAGGGGACACTGAAGCTTTCTTT. It translates to CASSSTGDTEAFF.

This clonotype occurred many times. V gene TRBV4-1 combines with J gene TRBJ1-2; D gene ambiguous. Germline loops: CDR1 MGHRA, CDR2 YSYEKL. Trimming took off 3 bases at V and 6 bases at J, with 11 bases between the two ends. The CDR3 extends over 13 amino acids. CDR3 protein: CASSHPRTDGYTF. CDR3 nucleotide sequence: TGCGCCAGCAGCCACCCGAGGACCGATGGCTACACCTTC.